This paragraph reports one T cell receptor beta chain. Different DNA sequences within this sample yield the same CDR3. This sample was included in a study of blood T cell repertoires in COVID-19. Data came from immunoSEQ multiplex PCR; TCRdb stores just in-frame clones and leaves some out. Of about 100,000 clones detected, just over 90% appear once; the ten largest clones hold 2% to 2.5%. With 0 bases clipped from V and 0 bases from J, the junction kept 0 bases outside the gene matches. The CDR3 is 15 residues long. Germline loops: CDR1 SGDLS, CDR2 YYNGEE. This chain connects TRBV9 to TRBJ1-3; the match to TRBD1 covers 7 bases. Input material: peripheral blood. This TCR derives from a man aged 50 to 59 with active COVID-19. The CDR3 coding sequence is TGTGCCAGCAGCGTAGGACAGGGCTCTGGAAACACCATATATTTT. It encodes CASSVGQGSGNTIYF.